Sequencing of this TCR beta chain was carried out in a study of naive and memory T cell subsets. This clonotype was found many times. Antigen specificity is unknown. The beta constant-region primer was an equimolar mix of two oligonucleotides covering TRBC1 and TRBC2. Ligated cDNA was amplified by four rounds of PCR with nested alpha and beta constant-region primers and SP2. TCRdb re-called the UMI-ligation and nested PCR reads through MiXCR, storing one row per CDR3 protein. The table records 99,000 or so distinct CDR3 sequences, around 13% of them present only once. Study results and caveats: In naive cells, over 90% of TCR sequences were seen only once. Especially in CD8 cells, naive repertoires contained a few larger clonotypes, possibly CD45RA-re-expressing memory cells.

The CDR3 is 16 residues long. The V gene lost 5 bases and the J gene lost 7 bases, with 22 bases spanning the gap. Looked up from germline, CDR1 is SGHTA and CDR2 is FQGNSA. The sequence was obtained from a human donor in good health. The sequencing input was naive CD8+ T cells from blood. V gene TRBV7-2 combines with J gene TRBJ2-3; D is ambiguous. CDR3 sequence: CASSALEVSGDYTQYF. The DNA for the CDR3 is TGTGCCAGCAGCGCGCTTGAGGTTTCCGGCGACTATACGCAGTATTTT.